Below, 30 T cell receptor beta chains from the same sample are listed, as sequenced in a study of cytomegalovirus exposure and HLA in healthy donors. PCR was performed using 60 Vbeta and 13 Jbeta primers. Produced via immunoSEQ multiplex PCR; TCRdb's table is partial and in-frame only. The sample has roughly 200,000 clones, 76% seen once. The sequenced material came from PBMCs. These receptors all come from a man between 18 and 35 years old in good health and CMV-seronegative.

This clone showed up just a few times. The chain combines TRBV5-1 with TRBJ2-1, with D hard to call. The V and J ends lost 1 base and 2 bases respectively, with 7 bases between them. Germline V gene sequence: CDR1 SGHRS, CDR2 YFSETQ. The CDR3 has 14 amino acids. CDR3 bases: TGCGCCAGCAGCTTGCTTGGCCCCTACAATGAGCAGTTCTTC. This gives the protein CASSLLGPYNEQFF.

The chain is built from TRBV19 and TRBJ2-6; D gene ambiguous. This CDR3 contains 13 residues. Trimming shortened V by 6 bases and J by 4 bases, and 7 bases separated the two germline ends. The germline V gene encodes CDR1 LNHDA and CDR2 SQIVND (reference sequence). DNA of the CDR3: TGTGCCAGTAGCGTCCAGGGGGCCAACGTCCTGACTTTC. Its translation: CASSVQGANVLTF.

This clone was seen a handful of times. The chain links TRBV2 to TRBJ2-3, with TRBD2 as a possible D gene (6 bases). Germline V gene sequence: CDR1 SNHLY, CDR2 FYNNEI. CDR3 length: 13 amino acids. Trimming shortened V by 4 bases and J by 8 bases, and 13 bases separated the two germline ends. CDR3 amino acids: CASSGDSPGTQYF. The CDR3 coding sequence is TGTGCCAGCAGTGGGGACTCCCCGGGTACGCAGTATTTT.

The V gene is TRBV18, the J gene TRBJ2-3, with 10 nucleotides matching TRBD2. The V gene's germline CDR1 is KGHSH and CDR2 LQKENI. Trimming took 3 bases from V and 0 from J; bases not matched to a gene: 9. The CDR3 consists of 18 residues. The CDR3 sequence is CASSPPLLAGLSTDTQYF. The DNA for the CDR3 is TGTGCCAGCTCACCGCCTCTACTAGCGGGGCTTAGCACAGATACGCAGTATTTT.

This clone occurred once. An end of the junction differs from the germline gene, which may be a read error. CDR3 DNA: TGTGCCAGCAGCCTATCTTCGACAGTTATCTTT. This encodes CASSLSSTVIF. This rearrangement joins TRBV6-6 to TRBJ1-1; D might be TRBD1 (5 bases). Germline V gene sequence: CDR1 MNHNY, CDR2 SVGAGI (reference sequence). This CDR3 is 11 amino acids long.

The chain is built from TRBV27 and TRBJ2-7; D not resolved. The V end was cut by 6 bases, the J end by 0 bases, with 6 bases between. Looked up from germline, CDR1 is MNHEY and CDR2 is SMNVEV (reference sequence). The CDR3 is made up of 12 amino acids. The CDR3 loop is CASRRYSYEQYF. CDR3 sequence (DNA): TGTGCCAGCAGGCGGTACTCCTACGAGCAGTACTTC.

This rearrangement joins TRBV30 to TRBJ2-2; D is undetermined. Trimming took 0 bases from V and 4 from J, leaving 9 bases between them. CDR3 size: 14 residues. CDR1 and CDR2 from the germline V gene are GTSNPN and SVGIG (reference sequence). CDR3 loop: CAWSVSLLTGELFF. The DNA for the CDR3 is TGTGCCTGGAGTGTGTCACTGCTCACCGGGGAGCTGTTTTTT.

The chain carries TRBV4-1 and TRBJ1-1; D unresolved. Germline lookup yields CDR1 MGHRA and CDR2 YSYEKL. V lost 3 bases to trimming and J lost 6 bases, with 14 bases between them. The CDR3 spans 14 residues. In DNA form, the CDR3 reads TGCGCCAGCAGCCAGTACACCGGGAGGGCTGAAGCTTTCTTT. The encoded protein is CASSQYTGRAEAFF.

This clone was found a few times. The chain links TRBV6-5 to TRBJ2-5; 7 bases fit TRBD1. The last part of the DNA fits TRBJ2-7 better; the J call may be wrong. This CDR3 has 14 amino acids. Per germline, CDR1 MNHEY and CDR2 SVGAGI. CDR3 sequence reads: CASSGQVPLYEQYF. CDR3 in DNA: TGTGCCAGCAGTGGACAGGTTCCTCTCTACGAGCAGTACTTC.

This chain joins TRBV7-9 and TRBJ2-7; D is undetermined. Germline CDR1 SEHNR, CDR2 FQNEAQ (reference sequence). The CDR3 has 13 amino acids. V was clipped by 1 base and J by 2 bases, with 6 bases between them. The chain's CDR3 is CASSLDSTYEQYF. CDR3 coding DNA: TGTGCCAGCAGCTTAGACTCCACCTACGAGCAGTACTTC.

There are a few counts of this clone. The chain recombines TRBV5-4 with TRBJ2-3; D remains ambiguous. Germline V lookup: CDR1 SGHNT, CDR2 YYREEE (reference sequence). The CDR3 is 14 residues long. The ends were cut back, 5 bases at V and 0 bases at J, with 10 bases in the middle. The CDR3 region has the DNA TGTGCCAGCAGACGCGACAAGAGCACAGATACGCAGTATTTT. Translated, it gives CASRRDKSTDTQYF.

V and J are TRBV5-1 and TRBJ1-2, with 9 bases matching TRBD1. V was pared by 4 bases and J by 1 base, with 8 bases of the junction left unmatched. The CDR3 covers 16 residues. Germline assignment: CDR1 SGHRS and CDR2 YFSETQ. The CDR3, as DNA: TGCGCCAGCAGCCGGTTAGGGACAGGGATTAACTATGGCTACACCTTC. Translation: CASSRLGTGINYGYTF.

The chain recombines TRBV11-2 with TRBJ2-1; maybe TRBD1 (6 bases). With 6 bases removed from V and 10 bases from J, the gap between germline ends came to 16 bases. Germline lookup yields CDR1 SGHAT and CDR2 FQNNGV. The CDR3 runs 13 residues. CDR3 nucleotide sequence: TGTGCCAGCAGGGAAACCTTTGGGGGCGAGCAGTTCTTC. Its translation: CASRETFGGEQFF.

The chain joins TRBV10-3 to TRBJ1-1, with D hard to call. Germline V gives CDR1 ENHRY, CDR2 SYGVKD. Deletions cut 0 bases from V and 4 bases from J, with 18 bases between. This CDR3 region has 17 residues. This CDR3 reads CAISESVLSRRGTEAFF. In DNA, the CDR3 is TGTGCCATCAGTGAGTCGGTCTTAAGCCGTCGGGGCACTGAAGCTTTCTTT.

This chain connects TRBV12-5 to TRBJ1-2; 8 bases fit TRBD1. V lost 1 base to trimming and J lost 7 bases; unmatched junction nucleotides: 11. CDR1 is LGHNT, CDR2 FRNRAP, per germline. This CDR3 spans 16 amino acids. DNA of the CDR3: TGTGCTAGTGGTTTGGGACAGGGGCCGCAAAGGGGTGGCTACACCTTC. Translating it yields CASGLGQGPQRGGYTF.

V gene TRBV5-1 combines with J gene TRBJ1-2; no firm D call. Trimming stripped 2 bases from V and 2 bases from J, with 7 bases between. This CDR3 spans 13 amino acids. From germline, CDR1 is SGHRS and CDR2 YFSETQ. In DNA, the CDR3 is TGCGCCAGCAGCTTTGAGGGAAACTATGGCTACACCTTC. It yields the protein CASSFEGNYGYTF.

The chain joins TRBV7-9 to TRBJ1-1, with D unresolved. CDR3 length: 12 residues. Trimming took 3 bases from V and 7 from J, leaving 9 bases between them. Germline CDR1 reads SEHNR; CDR2 reads FQNEAQ (reference sequence). The CDR3 region has the DNA TGTGCCAGCAGCTTGAGGATTGATGAAGCTTTCTTT. Translation gives CASSLRIDEAFF.

This clone has only one observation. The chain carries TRBV6-5 and TRBJ2-1; 8 positions match TRBD2. Germline assignment: CDR1 MNHEY and CDR2 SVGAGI. V was pared by 6 bases and J by 12 bases, with 10 bases of the junction left unmatched. The CDR3 sequence is 13 residues long. CDR3 amino acids: CASSPGGESRQFF. The DNA for the CDR3 is TGTGCCAGCAGCCCCGGGGGGGAGAGCAGGCAGTTCTTC.

V is TRBV7-9 and J is TRBJ1-1; no clear D. Germline V gene data show CDR1 as SEHNR and CDR2 as FQNEAQ (reference sequence). There are 13 residues in the CDR3. Trimming stripped 4 bases from V and 1 base from J, with 7 bases between. In DNA, the CDR3 is TGTGCCAGCAGCTCGGGTAGGAACACTGAAGCTTTCTTT. Protein: CASSSGRNTEAFF.

This chain uses TRBV7-6 with TRBJ2-1; D remains unclear. Per the germline V gene, CDR1 is SGHVS and CDR2 is FNYEAQ. The V end lost 2 bases, the J end lost 7 bases, and 9 bases lay between the germline ends. The CDR3 totals 13 residues. The CDR3 loop is CASSLNSRNEQFF. CDR3 DNA: TGTGCCAGCAGCTTAAACAGCCGGAATGAGCAGTTCTTC.

The chain recombines TRBV5-6 with TRBJ1-2; 8 bases agree with TRBD1. Germline CDR1 and CDR2: SGHDT and YYEEEE. The trim removed 4 bases at V and 1 base at J, leaving 12 bases unmatched. The CDR3 runs to 17 residues. DNA of the CDR3: TGTGCCAGCAGCCGACTGCAGGGGGCCTCCTATAACTATGGCTACACCTTC. Translated, it gives CASSRLQGASYNYGYTF.

The rearrangement uses TRBV19 and TRBJ1-1; D perhaps matches TRBD1 (6 bases). V gave up 3 bases and J gave up 0 bases, with 8 bases separating them. Germline assignment: CDR1 LNHDA and CDR2 SQIVND (reference sequence). The CDR3 has 14 amino acids. The CDR3 nucleotides read TGTGCCAGTAGTATCGGACAGCTGAACACTGAAGCTTTCTTT. Protein sequence: CASSIGQLNTEAFF.

A word on this clone: A read error may account for a junction end that differs from germline. The chain carries TRBV11-1 and TRBJ2-7; TRBD2 matches at 11 bases. Germline V gene sequence: CDR1 SGHAT, CDR2 FQDESV (reference sequence). This CDR3 contains 14 residues. The CDR3 DNA follows: TGTGCCAGCAGCATAGCGGGAGGGAGGCACGAGCAGTACTTC. As protein: CASSIAGGRHEQYF.

In this sample, this clone turned up a few times. The genes are TRBV5-1 and TRBJ1-5, with D unresolved. The germline gives CDR1 SGHRS, CDR2 YFSETQ. V lost 5 bases and J lost 3, with 9 bases in between. There are 13 residues in the CDR3. DNA for the CDR3: TGCGCCAGCAGGCTAGACCTCAATCAGCCCCAGCATTTT. It encodes CASRLDLNQPQHF.

Of note for this clone: A junction end diverges from the germline sequence, so it may reflect a read error. The chain links TRBV6-5 to TRBJ2-7; 10 nucleotides agree with TRBD1. The CDR3 consists of 14 residues. CDR1 is MNHEY and CDR2 is SVGAGI in the germline V gene. The CDR3 coding sequence is TGTGCCAGCAGCCTGGGACAGGGGCCCTACGGGCAGTACTTC. It specifies CASSLGQGPYGQYF.

The table lists this clone with a count of one. Other DNA sequences in this sample translate to the same CDR3. The chain recombines TRBV7-6 with TRBJ2-1, with D possibly being TRBD1 (7 bases). Germline loops: CDR1 SGHVS, CDR2 FNYEAQ. The V end was cut by 5 bases, the J end by 4 bases, with 15 bases between. The CDR3 has 15 amino acids. CDR3: CASSRGPGGYNEQFF. DNA of the CDR3: TGTGCCAGCAGCCGGGGGCCAGGGGGGTACAATGAGCAGTTCTTC.

V and J are TRBV2 and TRBJ2-2, with TRBD2 matching 9 bases. Germline V lookup: CDR1 SNHLY, CDR2 FYNNEI. The junction had 4 bases not matched to a gene; V was cut back by 6 bases and J by 2 bases. The CDR3 is made up of 15 amino acids. The CDR3 is CASSGLASNTGELFF. The CDR3, as DNA: TGTGCCAGCAGCGGACTAGCGTCAAACACCGGGGAGCTGTTTTTT.

This chain uses TRBV27 with TRBJ2-7, with 8 bases identical to TRBD2. J gave up 4 bases and V 1 base, and 6 bases lay outside the gene matches. The CDR3 extends over 15 amino acids. Germline CDR1 reads MNHEY; CDR2 reads SMNVEV (reference sequence). In DNA form, the CDR3 reads TGTGCCAGCAGTTTATTTCCGGGAGGGCTTTACGAGCAGTACTTC. This encodes CASSLFPGGLYEQYF.

The CDR3 here is CASSESVLADTDTQYF. CDR3 DNA: TGCGCCAGCAGTGAGTCTGTCCTGGCAGACACAGATACGCAGTATTTT. The V gene is TRBV10-1, the J gene TRBJ2-3; D call uncertain. The V end lost 0 bases, the J end lost 2 bases, and 12 bases lay between the germline ends. CDR1 WNHNN and CDR2 SYGVQD come from the germline V gene (reference sequence). CDR3 length equals 16 residues.

The chain is built from TRBV6-5 and TRBJ1-1; D is unresolved. Trimming removed 0 bases from V and 6 bases from J, with 8 bases in between. The CDR3 is made up of 13 amino acids. Germline V gene sequence: CDR1 MNHEY, CDR2 SVGAGI. CDR3 nucleotides: TGTGCCAGCAGTTACTCATTCGGGGCTGAAGCTTTCTTT. This sequence encodes CASSYSFGAEAFF.